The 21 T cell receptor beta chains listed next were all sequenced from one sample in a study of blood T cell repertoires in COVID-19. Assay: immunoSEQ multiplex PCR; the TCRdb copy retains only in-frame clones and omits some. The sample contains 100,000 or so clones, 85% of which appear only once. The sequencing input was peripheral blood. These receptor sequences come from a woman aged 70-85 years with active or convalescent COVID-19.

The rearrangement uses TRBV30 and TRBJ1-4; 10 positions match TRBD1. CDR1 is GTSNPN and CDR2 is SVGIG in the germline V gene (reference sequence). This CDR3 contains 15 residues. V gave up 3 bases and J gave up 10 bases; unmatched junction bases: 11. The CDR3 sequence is CAWSPLTGGRGKLFF. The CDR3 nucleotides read TGTGCCTGGAGCCCACTGACAGGGGGCCGCGGAAAACTGTTTTTT.

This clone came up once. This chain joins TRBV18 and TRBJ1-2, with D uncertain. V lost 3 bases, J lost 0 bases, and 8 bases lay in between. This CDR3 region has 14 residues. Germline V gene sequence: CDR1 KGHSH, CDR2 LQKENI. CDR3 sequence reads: CASSPERANYGYTF. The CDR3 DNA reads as TGTGCCAGCTCACCGGAACGGGCTAACTATGGCTACACCTTC.

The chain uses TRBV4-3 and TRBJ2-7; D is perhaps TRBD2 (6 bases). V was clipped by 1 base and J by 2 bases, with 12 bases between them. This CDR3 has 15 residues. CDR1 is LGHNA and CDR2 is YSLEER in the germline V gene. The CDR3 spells CASSQGLWGAYEQYF. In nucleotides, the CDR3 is TGCGCCAGCAGCCAAGGCCTCTGGGGGGCCTACGAGCAGTACTTC.

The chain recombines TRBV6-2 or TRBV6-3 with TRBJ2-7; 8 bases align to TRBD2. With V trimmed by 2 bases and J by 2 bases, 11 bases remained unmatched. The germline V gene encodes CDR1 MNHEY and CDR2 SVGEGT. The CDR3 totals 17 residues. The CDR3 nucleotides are TGTGCCAGCAGTTACCCCCACACCGGGACTAGGGCCTACGAGCAGTACTTC. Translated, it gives CASSYPHTGTRAYEQYF.

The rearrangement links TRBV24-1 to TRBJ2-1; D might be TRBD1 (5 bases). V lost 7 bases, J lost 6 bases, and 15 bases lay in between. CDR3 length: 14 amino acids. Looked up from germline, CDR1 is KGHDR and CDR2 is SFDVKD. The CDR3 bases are TGTGCCACCAGCAGAGGCCTGGGGCGCAATGAGCAGTTCTTC. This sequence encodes CATSRGLGRNEQFF.

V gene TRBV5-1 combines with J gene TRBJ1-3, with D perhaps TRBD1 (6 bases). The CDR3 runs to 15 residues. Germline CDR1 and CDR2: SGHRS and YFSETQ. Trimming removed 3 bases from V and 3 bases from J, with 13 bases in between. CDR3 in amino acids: CASSSTGSDGNTIYF. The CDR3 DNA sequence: TGCGCCAGCAGCTCCACAGGGAGTGATGGAAACACCATATATTTT.

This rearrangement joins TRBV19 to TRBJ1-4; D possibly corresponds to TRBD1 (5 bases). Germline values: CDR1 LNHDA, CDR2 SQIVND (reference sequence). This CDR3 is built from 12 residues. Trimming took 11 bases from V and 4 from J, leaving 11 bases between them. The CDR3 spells CAHGGVNEKLFF. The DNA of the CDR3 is TGTGCCCACGGGGGGGTTAATGAAAAACTGTTTTTT.

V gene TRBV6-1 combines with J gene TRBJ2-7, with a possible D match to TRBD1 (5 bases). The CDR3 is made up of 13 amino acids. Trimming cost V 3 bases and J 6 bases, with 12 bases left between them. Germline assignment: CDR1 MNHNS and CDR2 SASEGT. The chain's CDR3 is CASSEVVGVEQYF. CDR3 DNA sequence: TGTGCCAGCAGTGAGGTTGTAGGGGTCGAGCAGTACTTC.

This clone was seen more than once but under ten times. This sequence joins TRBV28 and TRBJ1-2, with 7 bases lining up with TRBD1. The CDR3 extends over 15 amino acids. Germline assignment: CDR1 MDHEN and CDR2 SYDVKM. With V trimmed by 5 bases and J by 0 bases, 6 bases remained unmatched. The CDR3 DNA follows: TGTGCCAGCAGTCGGACAGGAGACCCTAACTATGGCTACACCTTC. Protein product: CASSRTGDPNYGYTF.

The CDR3 DNA sequence: TGTGCCAGCAGTTTTTCAGGCTATAGCAATCAGCCCCAGCATTTT. Translated: CASSFSGYSNQPQHF. This chain connects TRBV28 to TRBJ1-5; D gene uncertain. Germline V CDR1 and CDR2: MDHEN, SYDVKM. There are 15 residues in the CDR3. V was cut by 3 bases and J by 0 bases, with 9 bases left in between.

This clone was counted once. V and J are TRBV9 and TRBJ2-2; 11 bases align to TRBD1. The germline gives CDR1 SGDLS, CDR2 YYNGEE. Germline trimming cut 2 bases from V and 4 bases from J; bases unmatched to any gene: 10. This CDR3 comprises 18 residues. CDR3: CASSVDRGPSASTGELFF. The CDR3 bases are TGTGCCAGCAGCGTGGACAGGGGGCCCTCCGCGAGCACCGGGGAGCTGTTTTTT.

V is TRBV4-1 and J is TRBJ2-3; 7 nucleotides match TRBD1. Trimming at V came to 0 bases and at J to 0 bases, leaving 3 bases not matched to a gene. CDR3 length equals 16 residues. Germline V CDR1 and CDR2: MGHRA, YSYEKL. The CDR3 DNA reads TGCGCCAGCAGCCAAGAGGACAGGCCGAGCACAGATACGCAGTATTTT. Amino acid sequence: CASSQEDRPSTDTQYF.

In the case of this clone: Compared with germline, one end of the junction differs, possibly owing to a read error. CDR3 residues: CASSLDGRGGVRQF. For the CDR3, the DNA is TGTGCCAGCAGCTTAGATGGCCGGGGAGGCGTCAGGCAGTTC. J is TRBJ2-7 and V is TRBV7-2, with a weak D call TRBD2 (6 bases). The CDR3 contains 14 residues. Germline V gene lookup returns CDR1 SGHTA and CDR2 FQGNSA.

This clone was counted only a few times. The CDR3 DNA is TGTGCCCGGGGGGGGCATGTCAATCAGCCCCAGCATTTT. It encodes CARGGHVNQPQHF. The chain carries TRBV10-3 and TRBJ1-5; D possibly corresponds to TRBD1 (6 bases). V lost 11 bases and J lost 3, with 14 bases in between. The CDR3 is made up of 13 amino acids. In germline, CDR1 is ENHRY, CDR2 SYGVKD.

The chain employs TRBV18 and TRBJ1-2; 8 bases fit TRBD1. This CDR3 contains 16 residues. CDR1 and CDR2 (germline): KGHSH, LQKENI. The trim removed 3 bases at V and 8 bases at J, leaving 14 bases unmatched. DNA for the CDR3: TGTGCCAGCTCACCGGTACGACAGGGGTGGAGTGAGGGCTACACCTTC. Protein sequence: CASSPVRQGWSEGYTF.

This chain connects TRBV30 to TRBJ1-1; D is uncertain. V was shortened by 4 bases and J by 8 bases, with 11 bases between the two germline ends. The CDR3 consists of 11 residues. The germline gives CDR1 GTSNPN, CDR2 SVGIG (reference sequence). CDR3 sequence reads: CAWTGSMEAFF. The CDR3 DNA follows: TGTGCCTGGACAGGCTCGATGGAAGCTTTCTTT. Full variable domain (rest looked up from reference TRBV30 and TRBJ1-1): SQTIHQWPATLVQPVGSPLSLECTVEGTSNPNLYWYRQAAGRGLQLLFYSVGIGQISSEVPQNLSASRPQDRQFILSSKKLLLSDSGFYLCAWTGSMEAFFGQGTRLTVV.

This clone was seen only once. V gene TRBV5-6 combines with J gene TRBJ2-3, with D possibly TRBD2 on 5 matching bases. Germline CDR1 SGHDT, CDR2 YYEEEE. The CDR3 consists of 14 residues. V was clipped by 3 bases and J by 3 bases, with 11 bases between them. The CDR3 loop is CASSWRRFTDTQYF. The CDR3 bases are TGTGCCAGCAGCTGGAGGCGATTTACAGATACGCAGTATTTT.

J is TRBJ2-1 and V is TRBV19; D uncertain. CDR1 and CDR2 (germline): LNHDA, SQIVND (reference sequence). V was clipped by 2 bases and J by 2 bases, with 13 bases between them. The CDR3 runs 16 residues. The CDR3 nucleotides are TGTGCCAGTAGTATATCTTCAGGCCCTCCCTACAATGAGCAGTTCTTC. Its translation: CASSISSGPPYNEQFF.

CDR3 region: CASRGGTGNEKLFF. For the CDR3, the DNA is TGTGCCAGCAGGGGGGGGACAGGGAATGAAAAACTGTTTTTT. The V and J genes are TRBV6-5 and TRBJ1-4; TRBD1 aligns across 9 bases. The CDR3 has 14 amino acids. V lost 6 bases and J lost 5; bases outside the gene matches: 4. Germline V CDR1 and CDR2: MNHEY, SVGAGI.

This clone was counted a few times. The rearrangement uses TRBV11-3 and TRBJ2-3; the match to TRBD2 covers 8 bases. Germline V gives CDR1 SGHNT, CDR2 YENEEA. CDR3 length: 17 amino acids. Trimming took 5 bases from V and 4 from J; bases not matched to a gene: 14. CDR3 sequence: CASSHRTSPARADTQYF. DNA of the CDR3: TGTGCCAGCAGCCACCGGACTAGCCCGGCCCGGGCAGATACGCAGTATTTT. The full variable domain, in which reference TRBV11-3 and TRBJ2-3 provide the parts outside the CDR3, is EAGVVQSPRYKIIEKKQPVAFWCNPISGHNTLYWYLQNLGQGPELLIRYENEEAVDDSQLPKDRFSAERLKGVDSTLKIQPAELGDSAVYLCASSHRTSPARADTQYFGPGTRLTVL.

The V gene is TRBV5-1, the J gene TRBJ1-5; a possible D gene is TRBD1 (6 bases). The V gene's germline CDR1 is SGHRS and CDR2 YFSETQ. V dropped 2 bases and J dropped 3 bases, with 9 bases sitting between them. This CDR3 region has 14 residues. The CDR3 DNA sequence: TGCGCCAGCAGCTTACAGGGTACCAATCAGCCCCAGCATTTT. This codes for CASSLQGTNQPQHF. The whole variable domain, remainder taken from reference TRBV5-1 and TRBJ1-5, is KAGVTQTPRYLIKTRGQQVTLSCSPISGHRSVSWYQQTPGQGLQFLFEYFSETQRNKGNFPGRFSGRQFSNSRSEMNVSTLELGDSALYLCASSLQGTNQPQHFGDGTRLSIL.